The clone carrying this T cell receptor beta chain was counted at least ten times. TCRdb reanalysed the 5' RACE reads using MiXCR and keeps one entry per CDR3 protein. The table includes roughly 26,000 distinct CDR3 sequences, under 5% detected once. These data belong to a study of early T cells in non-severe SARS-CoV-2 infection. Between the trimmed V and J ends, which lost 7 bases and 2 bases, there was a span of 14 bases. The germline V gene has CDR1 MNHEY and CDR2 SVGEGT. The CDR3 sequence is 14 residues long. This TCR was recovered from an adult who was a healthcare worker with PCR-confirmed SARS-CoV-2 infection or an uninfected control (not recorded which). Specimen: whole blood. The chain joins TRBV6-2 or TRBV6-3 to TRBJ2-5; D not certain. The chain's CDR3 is CASNDPISQETQYF. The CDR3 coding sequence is TGTGCCAGCAATGACCCCATCAGTCAAGAGACCCAGTACTTC.